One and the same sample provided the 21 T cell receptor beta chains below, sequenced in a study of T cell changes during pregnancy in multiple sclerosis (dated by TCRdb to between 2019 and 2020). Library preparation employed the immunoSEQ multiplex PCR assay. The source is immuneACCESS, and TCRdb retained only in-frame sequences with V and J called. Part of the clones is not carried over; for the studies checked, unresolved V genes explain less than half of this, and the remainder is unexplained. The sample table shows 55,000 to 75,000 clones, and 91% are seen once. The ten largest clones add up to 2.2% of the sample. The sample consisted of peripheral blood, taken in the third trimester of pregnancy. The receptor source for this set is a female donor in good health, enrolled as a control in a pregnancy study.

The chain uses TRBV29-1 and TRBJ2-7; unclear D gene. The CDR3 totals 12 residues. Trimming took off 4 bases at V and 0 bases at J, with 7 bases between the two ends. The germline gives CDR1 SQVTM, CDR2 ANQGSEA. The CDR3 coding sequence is TGCAGCGTTGTCACAGACTCCTACGAGCAGTACTTC. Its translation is CSVVTDSYEQYF.

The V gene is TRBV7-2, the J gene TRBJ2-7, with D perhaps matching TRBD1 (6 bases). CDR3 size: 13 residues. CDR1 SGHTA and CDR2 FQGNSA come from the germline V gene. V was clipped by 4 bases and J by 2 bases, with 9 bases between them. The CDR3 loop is CASSYTGTYEQYF. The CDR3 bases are TGTGCCAGCAGCTATACAGGGACCTACGAGCAGTACTTC.

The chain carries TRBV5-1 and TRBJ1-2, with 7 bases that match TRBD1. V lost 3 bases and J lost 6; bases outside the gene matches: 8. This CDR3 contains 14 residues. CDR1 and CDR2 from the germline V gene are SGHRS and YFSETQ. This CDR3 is CASSSTGALNGYTF. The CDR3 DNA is TGCGCCAGCAGCTCCACAGGGGCGTTGAATGGCTACACCTTC.

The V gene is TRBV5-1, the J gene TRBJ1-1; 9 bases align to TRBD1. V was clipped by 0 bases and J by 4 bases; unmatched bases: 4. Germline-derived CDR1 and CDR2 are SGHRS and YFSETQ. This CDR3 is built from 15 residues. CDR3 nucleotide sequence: TGCGCCAGCAGCTTGGCCGTGACAGGGGGCACTGAAGCTTTCTTT. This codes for CASSLAVTGGTEAFF.

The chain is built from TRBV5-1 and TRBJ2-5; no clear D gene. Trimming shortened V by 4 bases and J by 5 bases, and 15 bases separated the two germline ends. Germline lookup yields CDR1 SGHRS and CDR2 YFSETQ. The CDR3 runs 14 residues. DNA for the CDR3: TGCGCCAGCAGCCCCGTGGTGGGCACGGAGACCCAGTACTTC. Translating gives CASSPVVGTETQYF.

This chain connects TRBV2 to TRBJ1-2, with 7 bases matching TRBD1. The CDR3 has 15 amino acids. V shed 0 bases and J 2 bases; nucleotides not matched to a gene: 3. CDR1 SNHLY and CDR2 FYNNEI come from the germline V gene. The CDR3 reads CASSEAYRGNYGYTF. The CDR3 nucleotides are TGTGCCAGCAGTGAAGCCTACAGGGGAAACTATGGCTACACCTTC.

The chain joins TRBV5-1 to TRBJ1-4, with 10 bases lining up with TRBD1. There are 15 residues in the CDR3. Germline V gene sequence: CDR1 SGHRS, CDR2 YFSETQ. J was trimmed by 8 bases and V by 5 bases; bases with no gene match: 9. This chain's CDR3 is CASRSTGGVGEKLFF. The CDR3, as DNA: TGCGCCAGCAGGTCGACAGGGGGCGTGGGGGAAAAACTGTTTTTT. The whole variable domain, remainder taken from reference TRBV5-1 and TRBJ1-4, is KAGVTQTPRYLIKTRGQQVTLSCSPISGHRSVSWYQQTPGQGLQFLFEYFSETQRNKGNFPGRFSGRQFSNSRSEMNVSTLELGDSALYLCASRSTGGVGEKLFFGSGTQLSVL.

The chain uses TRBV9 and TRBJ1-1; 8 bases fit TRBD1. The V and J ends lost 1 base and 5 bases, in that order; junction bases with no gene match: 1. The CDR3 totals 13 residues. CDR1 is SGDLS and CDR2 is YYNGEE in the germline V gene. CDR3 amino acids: CASSVTGGTEAFF. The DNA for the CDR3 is TGTGCCAGCAGCGTAACAGGGGGAACTGAAGCTTTCTTT.

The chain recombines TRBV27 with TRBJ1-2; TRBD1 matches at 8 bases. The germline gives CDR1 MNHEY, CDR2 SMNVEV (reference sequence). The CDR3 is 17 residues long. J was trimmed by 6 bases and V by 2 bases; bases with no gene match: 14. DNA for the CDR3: TGTGCCAGCAGTTTACTTGGGACAGGTTACAGCGGGGATGGCTACACCTTC. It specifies CASSLLGTGYSGDGYTF.

The CDR3 sequence is CASSLDYNQPQHF. The CDR3, as DNA: TGCGCCAGCAGCCTCGACTACAATCAGCCCCAGCATTTT. The gene calls are TRBV5-1 and TRBJ1-5; D is unclear. Germline V gene lookup returns CDR1 SGHRS and CDR2 YFSETQ. Trimming pared 4 bases from V and 3 bases from J, leaving 8 bases between. This CDR3 spans 13 amino acids.

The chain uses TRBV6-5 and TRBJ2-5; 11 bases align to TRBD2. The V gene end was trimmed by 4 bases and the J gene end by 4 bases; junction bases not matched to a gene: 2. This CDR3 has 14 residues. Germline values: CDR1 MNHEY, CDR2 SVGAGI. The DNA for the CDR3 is TGTGCCAGCAGTTCACTAGCGGGGGCAGAGACCCAGTACTTC. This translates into CASSSLAGAETQYF.

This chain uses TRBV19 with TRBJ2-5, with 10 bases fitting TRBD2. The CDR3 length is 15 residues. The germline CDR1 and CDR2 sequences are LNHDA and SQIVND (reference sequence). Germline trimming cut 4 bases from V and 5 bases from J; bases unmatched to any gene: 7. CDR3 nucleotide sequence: TGTGCCAGTAGTAGGGAGCGGGGGGGCCCCGAGACCCAGTACTTC. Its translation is CASSRERGGPETQYF.

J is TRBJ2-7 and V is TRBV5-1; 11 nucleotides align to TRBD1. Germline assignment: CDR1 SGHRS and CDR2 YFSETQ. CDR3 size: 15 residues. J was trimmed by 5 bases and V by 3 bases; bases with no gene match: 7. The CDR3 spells CASSSGTGGGNEQYF. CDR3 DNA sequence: TGCGCCAGCAGCTCGGGGACAGGGGGAGGGAACGAGCAGTACTTC.

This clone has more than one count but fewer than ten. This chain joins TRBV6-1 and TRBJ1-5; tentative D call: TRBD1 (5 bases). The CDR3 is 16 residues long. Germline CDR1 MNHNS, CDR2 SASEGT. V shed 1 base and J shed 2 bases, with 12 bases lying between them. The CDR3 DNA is TGTGCCAGCAGTGAAGTTGCTGGGGGGGGCAATCAGCCCCAGCATTTT. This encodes CASSEVAGGGNQPQHF.

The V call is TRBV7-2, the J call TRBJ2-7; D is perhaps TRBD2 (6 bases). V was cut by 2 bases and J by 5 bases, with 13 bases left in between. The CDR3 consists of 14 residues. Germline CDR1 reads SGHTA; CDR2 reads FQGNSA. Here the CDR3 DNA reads TGTGCCAGCAGCTTAATGGGAGGCGTTAACGAGCAGTACTTC. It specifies CASSLMGGVNEQYF.

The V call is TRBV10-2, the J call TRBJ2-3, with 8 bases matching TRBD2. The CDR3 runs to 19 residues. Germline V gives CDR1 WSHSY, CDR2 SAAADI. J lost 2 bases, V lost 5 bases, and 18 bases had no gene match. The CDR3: CASSLIPGGPMRHTDTQYF. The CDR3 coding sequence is TGCGCCAGCAGTCTGATCCCGGGGGGGCCAATGAGGCACACAGATACGCAGTATTTT.

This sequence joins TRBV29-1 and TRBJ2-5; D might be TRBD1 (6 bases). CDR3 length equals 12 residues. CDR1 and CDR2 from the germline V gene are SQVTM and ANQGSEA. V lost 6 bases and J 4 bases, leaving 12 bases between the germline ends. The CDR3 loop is CSVPAQGETQYF. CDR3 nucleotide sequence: TGCAGCGTCCCAGCACAGGGAGAGACCCAGTACTTC.

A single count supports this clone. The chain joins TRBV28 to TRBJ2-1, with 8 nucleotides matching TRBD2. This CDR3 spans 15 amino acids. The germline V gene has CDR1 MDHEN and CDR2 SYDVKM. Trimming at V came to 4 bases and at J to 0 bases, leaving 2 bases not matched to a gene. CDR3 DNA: TGTGCCAGCAGTTCGGGGGGGGCCTCCTACAATGAGCAGTTCTTC. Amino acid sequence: CASSSGGASYNEQFF.

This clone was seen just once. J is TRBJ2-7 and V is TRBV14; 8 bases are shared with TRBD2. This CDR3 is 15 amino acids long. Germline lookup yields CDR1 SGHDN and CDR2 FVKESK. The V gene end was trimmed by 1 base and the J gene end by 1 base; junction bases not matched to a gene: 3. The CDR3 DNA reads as TGTGCCAGCAGCCAAGTGGGCGGGAGGTCCTACGAGCAGTACTTC. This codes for CASSQVGGRSYEQYF.

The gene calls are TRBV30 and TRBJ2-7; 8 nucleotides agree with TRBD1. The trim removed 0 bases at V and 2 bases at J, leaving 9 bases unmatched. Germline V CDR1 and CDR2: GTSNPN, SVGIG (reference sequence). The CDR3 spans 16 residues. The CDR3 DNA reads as TGTGCCTGGAGTGTTTTGGACAGGGCAACCGCCTACGAGCAGTACTTC. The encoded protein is CAWSVLDRATAYEQYF.

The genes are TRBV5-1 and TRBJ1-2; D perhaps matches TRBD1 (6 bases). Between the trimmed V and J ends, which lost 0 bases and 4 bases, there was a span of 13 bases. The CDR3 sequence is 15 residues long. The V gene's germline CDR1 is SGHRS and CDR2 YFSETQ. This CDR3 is CASSLGAGAFYGYTF. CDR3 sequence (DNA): TGCGCCAGCAGCTTGGGGGCAGGGGCATTCTATGGCTACACCTTC.